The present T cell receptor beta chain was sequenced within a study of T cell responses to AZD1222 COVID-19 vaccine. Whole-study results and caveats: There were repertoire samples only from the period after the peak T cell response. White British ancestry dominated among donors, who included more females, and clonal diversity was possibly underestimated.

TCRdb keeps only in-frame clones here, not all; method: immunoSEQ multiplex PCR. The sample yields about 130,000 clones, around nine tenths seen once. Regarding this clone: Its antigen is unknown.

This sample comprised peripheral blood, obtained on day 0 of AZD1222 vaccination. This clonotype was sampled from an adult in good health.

The CDR3 reads CASSSRGSHSGNTIYF. DNA of the CDR3: TGCGCCAGCAGCTCGAGAGGGTCGCACTCTGGAAACACCATATATTTT. The V gene is TRBV5-1, the J gene TRBJ1-3; D is uncertain. Trimming stripped 3 bases from V and 0 bases from J, with 13 bases between. Per the germline V gene, CDR1 is SGHRS and CDR2 is YFSETQ. CDR3 size: 16 residues.